This TCR beta chain was sequenced in a study of shared clonotypes between healthy human individuals. The overall study: CD4 naive cells filled three plates per donor, CD4 memory three, CD8 naive two and CD8 memory one.

Using immunoSEQ multiplex PCR, the repertoire was profiled, and TCRdb retains in-frame clones only, with some absent. This table holds about 2.4 million clones, approximately 94% found once. From germline, CDR1 is SGHTA and CDR2 FQGTGA. The V gene lost 2 bases and the J gene lost 4 bases, with 10 bases spanning the gap. The CDR3 is made up of 14 amino acids. This sequence was found in a man between 18 and 35 years old in good health. Some clones in this sample may be carry-over from other donors' samples. The specimen was naive CD4+ T cells from PBMCs. Subset defined: CD45RA+ positively selected. V usage is TRBV7-3 and J usage is TRBJ2-3; no firm D call. CDR3 loop: CASSLGSWADTQYF. Here the CDR3 DNA reads TGTGCCAGCAGCTTAGGATCGTGGGCAGATACGCAGTATTTT.